This note documents a single T cell receptor (beta chain) sequence. No cognate antigen has been identified for it. Within one base of it there is no much larger clone, and no base qualities were kept. Trimming takes 2 bases from V and 12 bases from J, and the germline ends sit 23 bases apart. CDR1 and CDR2 were assigned from the germline V gene as SGHVS and FQNEAQ. Taken from cysteine to phenylalanine, the CDR3 has 17 residues. The only DNA kept is the CDR3, 51 bases in frame from the first base. The library was prepared using the immunoSEQ multiplex PCR assay. The multiplex PCR relied on a mix of 60 forward primers for TCR Vbeta segments and 13 reverse primers for TCR Jbeta segments. A multiplex PCR assay on genomic DNA amplified the CDR3 region of rearranged TCR beta genes. The Illumina HiSeq System was used to sequence the amplified TCR beta libraries as 87-base-pair reads. The authors processed their data as follows. A later analysis counted about 76 million unique TCR beta chains across the 550 to 800 repertoires, and 10 million to 11 million of these chains were shared by at least two donors. Raw reads were error-corrected and collapsed into unique sequences by a nearest-neighbor algorithm in which closely related sequences were merged to remove PCR and sequencing errors. CDR3 sequences were aligned to IMGT reference sequences to assign V, D and J gene segments. For a sequence to be retained, a match of at least six nucleotides to both a V gene segment and a J gene segment was required. Rearrangements were classified as productive when the CDR3 lacked stop codons and remained in frame with V and J, and all other rearrangements were classified as non-productive. CDR3 was defined according to IMGT convention as the region running from the second conserved V-encoded cysteine to the conserved J-encoded phenylalanine. In an earlier analysis of roughly 610 of the donors, sequences lacking an unambiguous match to a single V gene segment were excluded. In an earlier analysis of 450 to 750 of the donors, a V segment was called functional when productive rearrangements were above 56.7%, and segregating when the standard deviation between donors exceeded 5%. To diagnose cytomegalovirus status from the catalog of TCR beta chain sequences, a statistical classification framework was built. In a later analysis, TCR nucleotide sequences were compared against IMGT/GENE-DB human TR gene sequences so that V and J genes could be assigned. In a later analysis, CDR3 sequences and most-parsimonious VDJ recombination scenarios were assigned using the TCRdist pipeline. In a later analysis, each TCR beta chain was defined by its CDR3 amino acid sequence together with its V-gene family, and reads without a unique V-gene family were excluded. To address suspected cross-contamination and a sequencing artifact, a later analysis removed 450 to 700 highly shared, low-generation-probability nucleotide sequences. In a later analysis, a clonal expansion index for each public chain was calculated from normalized within-repertoire ranks of inferred template counts. In a later analysis, generation probabilities were computed with a VDJ recombination model fitted to out-of-frame rearrangements, and the resulting probabilities were checked against IGoR. In a later analysis, hypergeometric tests were used to score TCR-TCR, TCR-HLA and TCR-CMV co-occurrence, with a repertoire-size bias correction applied to TCR pairs. False discovery rates were estimated in a later analysis by permuting HLA or CMV assignments 20 times. In a later analysis, co-occurring TCRs were grouped using DBSCAN, with TCRdist sequence similarity added in when clustering inside HLA-allele-positive subsets. Repertoires with fewer than 30,000 or more than 120,000 public chains, plus five repertoires with anomalous nucleotide sharing, were excluded from co-occurrence clustering. Not all clones reach the TCRdb copy of this immuneACCESS table, which keeps in-frame sequences only. Checked studies attribute under half of the gap to unresolved V genes and leave the rest unexplained. V, J and clone size were drawn from that table, and D and trimming were deduced from the DNA. In this sample the table shows about 210,000 clones, 80% to 90% of which occur a single time. Together, the top ten hold approximately 2.8% of the sample.

The source of the sample is a study of cytomegalovirus exposure and HLA in healthy donors (dated by TCRdb to about 2017). For the study in its entirety: An earlier analysis of several hundred of the donors reported about 280 Gb of sequence data and 117 million unique TCR beta sequences obtained from some 170 million T cells. A later analysis re-analyzed previously published TCR beta repertoires from roughly 630 donors and added high-resolution HLA genotyping to study TCR occurrence patterns. Class I and class II HLA loci were covered by the typing at four-digit resolution. Across some 400 genotyped donors of the cohort, an average of approximately 200,000 unique TCR beta nucleotide sequences per donor were sequenced, and 15% to 20% of those sequences were non-productive. Among the approximately 400 genotyped donors, around 81% belonged to the genetic ancestry cluster associated with self-reported Caucasian donors. To predict cytomegalovirus infection status, the study combined high-throughput TCR immunosequencing, statistical association of individual TCRs with disease status, and machine learning. Every repertoire in the discovery cohort had been generated on one and the same sequencing platform. Typing coverage differed by locus: A, B, C, DRB1 and DQB1 were typed in roughly 629-630 donors, DQA1 in about 560, DPA1 in 600 to 610, and DPB1 in about 450. The study aimed to test whether cataloging public T cell receptors could reveal signatures of past pathogen exposure. An early release that covered fewer than 800 HLA-typed donors contained around 300 gigabases of sequencing data and tens of millions of unique TCR sequences. Rather than drawing on any new phenotypic data, the later analysis identified candidate immune exposures from TCR beta sequences and the way those sequences occurred across donors. Besides the first cohort of some 670 subjects, a separate validation cohort made up of over 100 different subjects was used. In an earlier analysis of roughly 580 of the donors, high-throughput TCR beta sequencing was used to judge whether each TCR beta V gene segment behaved as functional or pseudogenic. In a later genetic analysis, genome-wide SNP genotypes for 398 of the 666 donors were used, and that subset was treated as a discovery cohort. The T cell repertoires of about 700 subjects were profiled by immunosequencing and related to cytomegalovirus serostatus. Donor age, sex, ethnicity and CMV serostatus were compiled together with the repertoire data. Because of strong linkage in the cohort, five DR-DQ haplotypes were treated as single units for association and clustering. What the study reported, not specific to this receptor: For the cohort, immune exposure information was limited to CMV serostatus. Because the 87-base-pair reads could not distinguish some IMGT-functional V segments, including TRBV6-2 and TRBV6-3, those segments were excluded. According to a later genetic analysis, donors in an Asian-associated ancestry cluster had fewer N-insertions in productive TCRs than the approximately 690-donor mean. The earlier analysis of around 600 of the donors excluded fewer than 20 rarely observed V segments, including chromosome 9 orphons, because counts were too low. In both the original and validation cohorts, the classifier was reported to diagnose cytomegalovirus status with high specificity and sensitivity. V-gene and J-gene trimming of TCR beta chains was associated with a missense DCLRE1C variant in a later genetic analysis, and the association was replicated in an independent cohort. In an earlier analysis of 587 of the donors, most TCR beta V segments were observed in productive rearrangements about 90% or about 30% of the time, broadly matching IMGT annotations. Strong co-occurrence of HLA alleles, especially DR and DQ, made assigning TCR associations to individual alleles difficult. A later analysis found that TCR association rates varied across HLA loci, with DRB1 alleles showing the most associated TCRs and HLA-C alleles the fewest. In this cohort, only TCR beta chains were sequenced, and detectable features were limited by the absence of alpha or paired-chain data. Specific HLA alleles were associated with roughly 17,000 TCR beta sequences at a false discovery rate of 0.05 in a later analysis. A later analysis reported that several top co-occurrence clusters appeared linked to parvovirus B19, influenza, CMV and Epstein-Barr virus. Roughly uniform sequencing depth across donors was assumed in presence/absence analyses, although this assumption may not hold. In a later analysis, HLA-associated TCR beta chains were found to be more clonally expanded and to have lower generation probabilities than equally common non-associated chains. The sequencing pipeline was judged likely to have produced a cluster of highly shared sequence variants as a technical artifact. A further reported finding was that TCR beta sequences accurately predicted the HLA-A and HLA-B alleles for most subjects in the first cohort. Across donors, most TCR sequences were observed very rarely, whereas some public TCRs were present in many individuals. The authors suggested that the approach could potentially be generalized to other disease states and immunological phenotypes. Most CMV-associated TCR beta chains appeared to be HLA-restricted in a later analysis, and the HLA associations seemed to be driven largely by CMV exposure. Linkage disequilibrium might explain the correlated functional status among segregating V segments, but an unknown experimental factor could not be ruled out. Because HLA typing was unavailable for some donors at each locus, only the typed subset was used in association tests. In vitro tests confirmed that a few of the cytomegalovirus-associated TCR beta chains recognize cytomegalovirus antigens. The study gave a list of 150 to 200 TCR beta chains associated with cytomegalovirus.

The cohort consisted of hundreds of healthy bone marrow donors. Cohort members were all nominally healthy when sampled, although unrecorded immune exposures were likely present. The donor tested CMV seronegative, placing the donor among the 350 to 400 seronegative members of the cohort. A peripheral blood sample was provided by each donor, and peripheral blood mononuclear cells were used for TCR beta sequencing. Genomic DNA was extracted from the blood cell samples with the Qiagen DNeasy Blood Extraction Kit. Sequenced material: PBMCs. This clonotype was sampled from a man younger than 45 in good health and CMV-seronegative. The V and J segments used are TRBV7-8 and TRBJ2-6; TRBD2 is a possible D gene, resting on 6 matching bases. In nucleotide form, the sequence is TGTGCCAGCAGCTTAAGGCAGGGTGGAGGGAGCGGCAGCGTCCTGACTTTC. Its translation is CASSLRQGGGSGSVLTF.